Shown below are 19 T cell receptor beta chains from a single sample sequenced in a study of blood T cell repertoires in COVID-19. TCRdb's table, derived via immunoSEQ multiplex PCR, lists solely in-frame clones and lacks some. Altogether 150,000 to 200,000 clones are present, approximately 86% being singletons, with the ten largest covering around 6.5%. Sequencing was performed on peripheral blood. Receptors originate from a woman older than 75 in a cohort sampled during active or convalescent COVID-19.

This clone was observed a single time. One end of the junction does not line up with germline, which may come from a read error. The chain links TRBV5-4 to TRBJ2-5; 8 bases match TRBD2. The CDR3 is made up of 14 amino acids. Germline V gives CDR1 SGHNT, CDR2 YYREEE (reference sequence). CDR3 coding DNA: TGTGCCAGCAGCTTTGCGGGGGGCAGAGAGGCCCAGTACTTC. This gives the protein CASSFAGGREAQYF.

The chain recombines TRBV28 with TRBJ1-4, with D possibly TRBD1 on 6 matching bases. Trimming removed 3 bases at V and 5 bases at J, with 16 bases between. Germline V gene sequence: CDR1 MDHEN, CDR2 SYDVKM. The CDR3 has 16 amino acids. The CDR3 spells CASSLPGQFGNEKLFF. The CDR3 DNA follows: TGTGCCAGCAGTTTGCCCGGACAGTTTGGGAATGAAAAACTGTTTTTT.

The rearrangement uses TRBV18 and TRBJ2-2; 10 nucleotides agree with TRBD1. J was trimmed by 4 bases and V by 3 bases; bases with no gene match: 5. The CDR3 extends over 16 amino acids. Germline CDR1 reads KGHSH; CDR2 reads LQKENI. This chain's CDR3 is CASSPAGTGVTGELFF. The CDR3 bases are TGTGCCAGCTCACCGGCCGGGACAGGGGTCACCGGGGAGCTGTTTTTT.

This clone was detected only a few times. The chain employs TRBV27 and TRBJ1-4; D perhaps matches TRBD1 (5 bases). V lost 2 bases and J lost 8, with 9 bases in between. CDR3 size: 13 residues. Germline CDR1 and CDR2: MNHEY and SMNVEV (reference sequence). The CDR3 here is CASSLQGGEKLFF. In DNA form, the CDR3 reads TGTGCCAGCAGTTTACAGGGTGGAGAAAAACTGTTTTTT.

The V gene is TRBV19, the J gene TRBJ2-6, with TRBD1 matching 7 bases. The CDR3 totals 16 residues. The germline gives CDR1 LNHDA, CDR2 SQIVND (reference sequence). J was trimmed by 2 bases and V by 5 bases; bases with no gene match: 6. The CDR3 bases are TGTGCCAGTAGTGACAGGGCCGCCCCTGGGGCCAACGTCCTGACTTTC. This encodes CASSDRAAPGANVLTF.

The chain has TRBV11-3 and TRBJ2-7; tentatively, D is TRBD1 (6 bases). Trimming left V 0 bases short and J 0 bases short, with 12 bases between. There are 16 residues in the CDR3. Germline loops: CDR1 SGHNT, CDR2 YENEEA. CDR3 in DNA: TGTGCCAGCAGCTTAGAGGGGGCTTTCAGCTCCTACGAGCAGTACTTC. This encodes CASSLEGAFSSYEQYF.

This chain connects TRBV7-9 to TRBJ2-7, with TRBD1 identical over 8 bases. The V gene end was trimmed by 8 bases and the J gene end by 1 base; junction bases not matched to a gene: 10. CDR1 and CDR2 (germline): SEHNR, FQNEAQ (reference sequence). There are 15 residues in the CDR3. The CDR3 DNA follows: TGTGCCAGCCCCCCCCAGGGGGCAGGGTCCTACGAGCAGTACTTC. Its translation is CASPPQGAGSYEQYF.

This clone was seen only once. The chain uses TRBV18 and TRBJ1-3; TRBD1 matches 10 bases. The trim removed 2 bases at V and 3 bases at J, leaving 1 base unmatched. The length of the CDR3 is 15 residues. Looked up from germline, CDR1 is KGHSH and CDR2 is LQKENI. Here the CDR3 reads CASSPGTGVGNTIYF. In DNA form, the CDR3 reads TGTGCCAGCTCACCAGGGACAGGGGTTGGAAACACCATATATTTT.

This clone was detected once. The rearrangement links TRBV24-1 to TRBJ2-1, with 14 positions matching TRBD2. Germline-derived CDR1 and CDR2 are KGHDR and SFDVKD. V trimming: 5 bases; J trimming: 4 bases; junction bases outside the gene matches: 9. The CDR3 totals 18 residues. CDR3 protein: CATSVGLAGGTIYNEQFF. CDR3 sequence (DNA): TGTGCCACCAGTGTAGGACTAGCGGGAGGAACCATTTACAATGAGCAGTTCTTC.

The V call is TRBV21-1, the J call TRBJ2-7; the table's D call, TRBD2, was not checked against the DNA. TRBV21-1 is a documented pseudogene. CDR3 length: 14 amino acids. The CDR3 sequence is CASSMVAASYEQYV. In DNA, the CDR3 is TGTGCCAGCAGCATGGTGGCAGCTAGCTACGAGCAGTACGTC.

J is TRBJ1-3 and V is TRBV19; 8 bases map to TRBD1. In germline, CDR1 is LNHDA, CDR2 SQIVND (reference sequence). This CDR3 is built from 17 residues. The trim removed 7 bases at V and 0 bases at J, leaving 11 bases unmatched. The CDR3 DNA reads TGTGCCAGTACCTGGGGGGCAGGGGGCCTCTCTGGAAACACCATATATTTT. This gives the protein CASTWGAGGLSGNTIYF.

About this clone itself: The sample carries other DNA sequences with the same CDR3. The CDR3 is CASNIYTEAFF. The DNA of the CDR3 is TGTGCCAGCAACATATACACTGAAGCTTTCTTT. V usage is TRBV6-5 and J usage is TRBJ1-1; no firm D call. The CDR3 contains 11 residues. V dropped 7 bases and J dropped 3 bases, with 6 bases sitting between them. Germline CDR1 MNHEY, CDR2 SVGAGI.

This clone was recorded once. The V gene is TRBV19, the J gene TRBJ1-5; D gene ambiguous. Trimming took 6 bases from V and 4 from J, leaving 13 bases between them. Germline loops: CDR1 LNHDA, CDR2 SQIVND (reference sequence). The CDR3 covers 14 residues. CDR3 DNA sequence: TGTGCCAGTAGGACGGGCGGGGAAAATCAGCCCCAGCATTTT. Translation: CASRTGGENQPQHF.

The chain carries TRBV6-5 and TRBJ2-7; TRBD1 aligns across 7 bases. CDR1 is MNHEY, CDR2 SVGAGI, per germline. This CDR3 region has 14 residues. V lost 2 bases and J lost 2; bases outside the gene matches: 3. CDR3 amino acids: CASSYPGQPYEQYF. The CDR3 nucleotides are TGTGCCAGCAGTTACCCGGGACAGCCCTACGAGCAGTACTTC.

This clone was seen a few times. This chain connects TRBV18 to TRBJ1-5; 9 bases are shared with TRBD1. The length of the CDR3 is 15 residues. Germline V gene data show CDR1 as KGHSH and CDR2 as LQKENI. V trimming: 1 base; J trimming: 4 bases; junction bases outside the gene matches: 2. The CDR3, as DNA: TGTGCCAGCTCACCACAGACAGGGGGAAATCAGCCCCAGCATTTT. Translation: CASSPQTGGNQPQHF.

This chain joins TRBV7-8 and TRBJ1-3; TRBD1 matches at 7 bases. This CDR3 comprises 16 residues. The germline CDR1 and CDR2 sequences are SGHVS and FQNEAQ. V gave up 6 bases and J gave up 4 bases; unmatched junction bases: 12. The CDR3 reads CASSLHSTGPGNTIYF. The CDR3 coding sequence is TGTGCCAGCAGTCTCCACTCGACAGGGCCCGGAAACACCATATATTTT.

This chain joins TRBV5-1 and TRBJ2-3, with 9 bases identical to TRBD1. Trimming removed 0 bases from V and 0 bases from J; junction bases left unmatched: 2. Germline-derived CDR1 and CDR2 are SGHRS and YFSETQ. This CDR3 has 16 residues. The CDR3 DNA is TGCGCCAGCAGCTTGGACAGGGGGCTGAGCACAGATACGCAGTATTTT. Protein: CASSLDRGLSTDTQYF.

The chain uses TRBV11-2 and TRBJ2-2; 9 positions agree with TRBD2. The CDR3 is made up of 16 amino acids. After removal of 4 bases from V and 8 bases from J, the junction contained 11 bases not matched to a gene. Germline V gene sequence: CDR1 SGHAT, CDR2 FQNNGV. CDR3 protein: CASSSRTSADRGELFF. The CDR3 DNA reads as TGTGCCAGCAGCTCACGGACTAGCGCCGACAGGGGGGAGCTGTTTTTT. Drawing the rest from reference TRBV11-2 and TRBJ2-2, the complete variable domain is EAGVAQSPRYKIIEKRQSVAFWCNPISGHATLYWYQQILGQGPKLLIQFQNNGVVDDSQLPKDRFSAERLKGVDSTLKIQPAKLEDSAVYLCASSSRTSADRGELFFGEGSRLTVL.

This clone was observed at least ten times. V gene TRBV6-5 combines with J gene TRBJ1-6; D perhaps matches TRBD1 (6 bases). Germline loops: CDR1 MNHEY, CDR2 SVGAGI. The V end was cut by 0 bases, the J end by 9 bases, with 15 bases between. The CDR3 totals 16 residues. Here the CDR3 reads CASSYSAGTNTSPLHF. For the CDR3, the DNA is TGTGCCAGCAGTTACTCGGCCGGGACAAATACTTCACCCCTCCACTTT.